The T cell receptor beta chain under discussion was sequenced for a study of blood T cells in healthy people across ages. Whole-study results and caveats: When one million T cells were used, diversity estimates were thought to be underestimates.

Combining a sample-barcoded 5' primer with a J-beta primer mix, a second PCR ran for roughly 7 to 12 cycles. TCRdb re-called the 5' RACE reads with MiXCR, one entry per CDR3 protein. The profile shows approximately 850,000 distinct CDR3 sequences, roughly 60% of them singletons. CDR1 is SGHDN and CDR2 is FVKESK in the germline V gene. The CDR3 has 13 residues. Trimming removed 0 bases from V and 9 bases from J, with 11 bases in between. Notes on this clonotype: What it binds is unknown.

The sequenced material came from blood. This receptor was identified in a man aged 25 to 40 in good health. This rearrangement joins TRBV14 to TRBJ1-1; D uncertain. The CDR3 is CASSQEGRIKAFF. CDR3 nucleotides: TGTGCCAGCAGCCAAGAGGGCCGAATTAAAGCTTTCTTT. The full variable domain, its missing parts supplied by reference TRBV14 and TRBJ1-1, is EAGVTQFPSHSVIEKGQTVTLRCDPISGHDNLYWYRRVMGKEIKFLLHFVKESKQDESGMPNNRFLAERTGGTYSTLKVQPAELEDSGVYFCASSQEGRIKAFFGQGTRLTVV.